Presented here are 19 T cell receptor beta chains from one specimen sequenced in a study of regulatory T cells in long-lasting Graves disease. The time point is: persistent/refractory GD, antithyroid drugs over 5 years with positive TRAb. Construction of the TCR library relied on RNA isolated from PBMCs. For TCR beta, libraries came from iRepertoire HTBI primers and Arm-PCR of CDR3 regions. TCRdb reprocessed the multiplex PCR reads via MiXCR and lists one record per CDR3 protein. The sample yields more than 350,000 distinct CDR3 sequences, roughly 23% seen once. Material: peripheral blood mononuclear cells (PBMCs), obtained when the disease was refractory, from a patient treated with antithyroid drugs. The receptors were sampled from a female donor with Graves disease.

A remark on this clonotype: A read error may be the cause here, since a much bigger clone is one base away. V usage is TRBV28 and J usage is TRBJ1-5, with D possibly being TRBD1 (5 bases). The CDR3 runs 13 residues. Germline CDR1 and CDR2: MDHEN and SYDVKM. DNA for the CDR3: TGTGCCGGCAGTGGAGGGGTTGAACAGCCCCAGCATTTT. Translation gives CAGSGGVEQPQHF.

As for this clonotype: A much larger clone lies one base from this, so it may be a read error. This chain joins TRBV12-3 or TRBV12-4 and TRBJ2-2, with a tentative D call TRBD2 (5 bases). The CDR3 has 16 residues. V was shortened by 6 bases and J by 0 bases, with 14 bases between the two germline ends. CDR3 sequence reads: CASRRVARTNTGELFF. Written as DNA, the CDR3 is TGTGCCAGCAGGAGAGTAGCGAGAACGAACACCGGGGAGCTGTTTTTT.

CDR3 in amino acids: CSASSGFYVEQYF. As DNA, the CDR3 is TGCAGTGCTAGTAGCGGCTTCTACGTTGAGCAGTACTTC. The V call is TRBV20-1, the J call TRBJ2-7, with D perhaps matching TRBD2 (6 bases). Between the trimmed V and J ends, which lost 3 bases and 7 bases, there was a span of 16 bases. In germline, CDR1 is DFQATT, CDR2 SNEGSKA (reference sequence). This CDR3 region has 13 residues.

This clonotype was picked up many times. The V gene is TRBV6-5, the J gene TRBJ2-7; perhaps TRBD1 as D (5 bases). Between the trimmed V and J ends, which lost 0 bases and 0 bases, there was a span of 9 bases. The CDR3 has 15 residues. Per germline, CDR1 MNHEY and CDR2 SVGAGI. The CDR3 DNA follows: TGTGCCAGCAGTTACTCCAGACAGAGCTCCTACGAGCAGTACTTC. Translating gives CASSYSRQSSYEQYF.

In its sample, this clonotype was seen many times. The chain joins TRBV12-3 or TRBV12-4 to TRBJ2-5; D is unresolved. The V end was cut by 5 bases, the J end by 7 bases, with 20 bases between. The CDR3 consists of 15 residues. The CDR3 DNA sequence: TGTGCCAGCAGTCCGATTCGGCCACGGTCGGGGACCCAGTACTTC. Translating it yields CASSPIRPRSGTQYF.

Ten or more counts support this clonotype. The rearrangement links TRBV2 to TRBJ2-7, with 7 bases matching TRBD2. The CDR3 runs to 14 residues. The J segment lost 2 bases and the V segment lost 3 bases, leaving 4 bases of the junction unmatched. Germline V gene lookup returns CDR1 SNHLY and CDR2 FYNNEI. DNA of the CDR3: TGTGCCAGCAGTGACACGGGAGGCCCCTACGAGCAGTACTTC. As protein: CASSDTGGPYEQYF.

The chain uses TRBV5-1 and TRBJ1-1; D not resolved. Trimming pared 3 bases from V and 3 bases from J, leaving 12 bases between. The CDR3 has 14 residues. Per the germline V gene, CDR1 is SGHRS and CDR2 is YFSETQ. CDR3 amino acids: CASSSYLKDTEAFF. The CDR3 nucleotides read TGCGCCAGCAGCTCCTATCTGAAGGACACTGAAGCTTTCTTT.

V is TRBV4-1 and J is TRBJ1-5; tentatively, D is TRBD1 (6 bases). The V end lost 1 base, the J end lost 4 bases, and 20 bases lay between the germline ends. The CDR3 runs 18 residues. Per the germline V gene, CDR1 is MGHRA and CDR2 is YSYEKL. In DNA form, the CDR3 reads TGCGCCAGCAGCCAAGTTATCCGGAACAGGGCGAAAAATCAGCCCCAGCATTTT. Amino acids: CASSQVIRNRAKNQPQHF.

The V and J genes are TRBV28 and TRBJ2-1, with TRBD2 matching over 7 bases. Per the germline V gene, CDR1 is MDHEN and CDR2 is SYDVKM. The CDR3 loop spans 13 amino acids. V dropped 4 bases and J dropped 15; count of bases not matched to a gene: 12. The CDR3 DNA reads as TGTGCCAGCAGTTCCGGGGGGACTGGGGTGGCGTTCTTC. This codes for CASSSGGTGVAFF.

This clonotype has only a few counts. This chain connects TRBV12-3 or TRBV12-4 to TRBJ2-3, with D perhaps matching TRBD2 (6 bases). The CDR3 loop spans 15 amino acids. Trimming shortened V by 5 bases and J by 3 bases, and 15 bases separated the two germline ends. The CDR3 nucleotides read TGTGCCAGCAGTGACACGGAGGAGGGGACAGATACGCAGTATTTT. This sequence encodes CASSDTEEGTDTQYF.

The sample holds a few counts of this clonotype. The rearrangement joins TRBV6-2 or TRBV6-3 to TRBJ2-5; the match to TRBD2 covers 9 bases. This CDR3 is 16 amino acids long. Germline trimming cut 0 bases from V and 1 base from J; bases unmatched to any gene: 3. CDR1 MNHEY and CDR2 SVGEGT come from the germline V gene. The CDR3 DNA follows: TGTGCCAGCAGTTACTCCGGCGGGAGGGTCCAAGAGACCCAGTACTTC. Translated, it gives CASSYSGGRVQETQYF.

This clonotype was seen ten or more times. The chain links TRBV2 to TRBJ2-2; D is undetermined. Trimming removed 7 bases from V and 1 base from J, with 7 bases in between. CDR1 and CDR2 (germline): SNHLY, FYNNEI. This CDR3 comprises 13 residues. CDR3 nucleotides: TGTGCCAGCAAGTGGGGGAACACCGGGGAGCTGTTTTTT. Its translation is CASKWGNTGELFF.

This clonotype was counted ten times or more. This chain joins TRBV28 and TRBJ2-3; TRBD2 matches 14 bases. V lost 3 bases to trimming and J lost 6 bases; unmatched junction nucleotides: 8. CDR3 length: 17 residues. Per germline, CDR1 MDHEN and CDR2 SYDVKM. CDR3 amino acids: CASSLPPGLAGADTQYF. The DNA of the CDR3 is TGTGCCAGCAGTTTGCCACCGGGACTAGCGGGAGCGGATACGCAGTATTTT.

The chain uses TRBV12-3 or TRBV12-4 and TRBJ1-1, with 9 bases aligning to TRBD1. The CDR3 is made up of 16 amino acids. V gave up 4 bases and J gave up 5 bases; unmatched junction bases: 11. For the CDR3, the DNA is TGTGCCAGCAGTTCAACACCCGGGACAGGGACTACTGAAGCTTTCTTT. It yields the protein CASSSTPGTGTTEAFF.

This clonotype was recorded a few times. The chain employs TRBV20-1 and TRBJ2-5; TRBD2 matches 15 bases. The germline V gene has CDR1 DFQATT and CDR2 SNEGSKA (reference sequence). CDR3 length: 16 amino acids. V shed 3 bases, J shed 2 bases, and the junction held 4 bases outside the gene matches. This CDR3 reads CSASGTSGRRQETQYF. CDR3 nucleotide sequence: TGCAGTGCTAGCGGGACTAGCGGGAGGAGGCAAGAGACCCAGTACTTC.

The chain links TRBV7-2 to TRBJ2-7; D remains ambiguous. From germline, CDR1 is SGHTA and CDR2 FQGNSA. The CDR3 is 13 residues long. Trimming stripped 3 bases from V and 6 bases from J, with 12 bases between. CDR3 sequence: CASSFSPGLEQYF. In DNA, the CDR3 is TGTGCCAGCAGCTTTAGTCCTGGGCTCGAGCAGTACTTC.

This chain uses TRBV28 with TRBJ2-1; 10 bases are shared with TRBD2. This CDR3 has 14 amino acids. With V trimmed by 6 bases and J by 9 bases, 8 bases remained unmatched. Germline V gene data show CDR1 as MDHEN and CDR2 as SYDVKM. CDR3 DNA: TGTGCCAGCAGCCCCGGGACTAGCGTTGTTGAGCAGTTCTTC. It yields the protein CASSPGTSVVEQFF.

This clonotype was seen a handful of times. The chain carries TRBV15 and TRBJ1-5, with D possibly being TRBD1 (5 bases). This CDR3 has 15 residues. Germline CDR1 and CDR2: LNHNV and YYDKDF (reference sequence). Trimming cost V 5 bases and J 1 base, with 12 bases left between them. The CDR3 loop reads CATSAWGLSNQPQHF. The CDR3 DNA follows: TGTGCCACCAGCGCCTGGGGGTTGAGCAATCAGCCCCAGCATTTT.

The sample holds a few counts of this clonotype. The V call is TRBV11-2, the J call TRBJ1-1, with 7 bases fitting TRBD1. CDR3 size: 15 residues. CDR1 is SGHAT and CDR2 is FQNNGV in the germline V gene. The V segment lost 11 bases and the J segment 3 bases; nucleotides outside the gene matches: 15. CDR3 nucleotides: TGTGCCGTTGATCCATTACAGGGGATTGACACTGAAGCTTTCTTT. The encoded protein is CAVDPLQGIDTEAFF.